This TCR beta chain was documented in a study of blood T cell repertoires in COVID-19. About the research overall: Both acute and convalescent COVID-19 samples were obtained from the United States, Italy and Spain.

Per the original data handling: How many nucleated cells were present was estimated from reference gene primer amplification. The repertoire was sequenced with immunoSEQ multiplex PCR; TCRdb's copy has only in-frame clones and lacks some. Clone size and the V and J calls come from that table; the DNA yielded D and trimming. The repertoire holds roughly 250,000 clones, with about 91% as singletons. Note on this clone: The same CDR3 is also encoded by other DNA sequences in this sample.

It was during active infection that Seattle patients were enrolled and then longitudinally followed. Trimming stripped 5 bases from V and 0 bases from J, with 9 bases between. The germline CDR1 and CDR2 sequences are SEHNR and FQNEAQ (reference sequence). The CDR3 runs to 14 residues. The V and J genes are TRBV7-9 and TRBJ2-3, with D possibly being TRBD1 (6 bases). The sample consisted of peripheral blood. This receptor was obtained from a person aged 18 to 29 with COVID-19, enrolled during active disease. The CDR3 bases are TGTGCCAGCAGCAGCGGACAGAGCACAGATACGCAGTATTTT. As protein: CASSSGQSTDTQYF.